This T cell receptor (beta chain) comes out of a study of T cell clones after liver transplantation. Across the study: Post-transplant blood was tracked for graft-donor-reactive T cell clones identified in a pre-transplant mixed lymphocyte reaction. Pre-transplant mixed lymphocyte reactions yielded third-party-reactive TCRbeta sequences as comparators for graft-donor-reactive sequences. Patients counted as tolerant after at least one year off all immunosuppression, enzymes not exceeding twice normal.

The CDR3 is 13 residues long. The V end lost 4 bases, the J end lost 5 bases, and 12 bases lay between the germline ends. Germline loops: CDR1 SQVTM, CDR2 ANQGSEA. To note about this clone: What it binds is not known.

Whole-study findings and limits: These preliminary findings come from unstandardized post-transplant sampling times.

Produced via immunoSEQ multiplex PCR; TCRdb's table is partial and in-frame only. The data contain 50,000 to 55,000 clones, about 69% of them singletons. The rearrangement joins TRBV29-1 to TRBJ1-5; no reliable D call. The sequencing here drew on CD4+ T cells from blood, taken more than 52 months after liver transplant. This sequence originates from a human patient who received a liver transplant. These T cells may partly come from the graft donor. The CDR3 spells CSVADGVYQPQHF. The CDR3, as DNA: TGCAGCGTTGCTGACGGGGTTTATCAGCCCCAGCATTTT.